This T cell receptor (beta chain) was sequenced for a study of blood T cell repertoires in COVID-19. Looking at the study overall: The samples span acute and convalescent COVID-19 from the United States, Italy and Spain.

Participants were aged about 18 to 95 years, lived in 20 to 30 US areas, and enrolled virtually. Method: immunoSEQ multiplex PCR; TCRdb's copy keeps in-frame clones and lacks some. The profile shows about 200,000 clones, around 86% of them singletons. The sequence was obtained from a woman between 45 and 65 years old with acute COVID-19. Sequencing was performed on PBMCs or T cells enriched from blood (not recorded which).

CDR3 region: CASSKGTSGGTDTQYF. CDR3 coding DNA: TGTGCCAGCAGCAAAGGGACTAGCGGGGGCACAGATACGCAGTATTTT. The chain carries TRBV21-1 and TRBJ2-3; the D call TRBD2 from the table was never checked on the DNA. TRBV21-1 is marked as a pseudogene. This CDR3 has 16 residues.